This T cell receptor (beta chain) originates from a study of blood T cell repertoires in COVID-19. Overall study context: Whether acute or convalescent, the COVID-19 samples came from the United States, Italy and Spain.

The CDR3 is made up of 11 amino acids. The ends were cut back, 7 bases at V and 7 bases at J, with 10 bases in the middle. The germline gives CDR1 MDHEN, CDR2 SYDVKM. Study processing details: Amplification from reference gene primers served as the basis for estimated nucleated cell counts. Profiling relied on immunoSEQ multiplex PCR, and the TCRdb table lists in-frame clones only, not all of them. V and J calls and clone size come straight from that table; D and trimming were deduced from the DNA. This repertoire shows roughly 100,000 clones, around four fifths found once; its top ten account for more than 4.5%.

The chain employs TRBV28 and TRBJ1-1; D gene unclear. Sequencing used peripheral blood. This receptor was identified in a man between 60 and 70 years old with acute or convalescent COVID-19. The CDR3 DNA sequence: TGTGCCAGCACACTATCGCGTGAAGCTTTCTTT. This sequence encodes CASTLSREAFF.